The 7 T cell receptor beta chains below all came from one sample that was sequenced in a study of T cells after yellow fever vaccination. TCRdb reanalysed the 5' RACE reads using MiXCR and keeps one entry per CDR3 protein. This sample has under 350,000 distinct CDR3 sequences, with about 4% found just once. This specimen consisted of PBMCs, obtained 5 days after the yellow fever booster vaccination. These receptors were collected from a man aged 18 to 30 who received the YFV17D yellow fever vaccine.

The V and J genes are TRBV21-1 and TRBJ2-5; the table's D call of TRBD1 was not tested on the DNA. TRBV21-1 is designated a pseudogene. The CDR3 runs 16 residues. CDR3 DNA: TGTGCCAGCAGCAAAGTTGCAGGGCGGTACCAAGAGACCCAGTACTTC. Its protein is CASSKVAGRYQETQYF.

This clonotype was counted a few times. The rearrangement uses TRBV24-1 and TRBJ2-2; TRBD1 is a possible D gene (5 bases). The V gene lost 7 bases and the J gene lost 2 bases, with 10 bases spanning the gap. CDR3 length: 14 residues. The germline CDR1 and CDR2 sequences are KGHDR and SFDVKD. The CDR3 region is CATRGRVNTGELFF. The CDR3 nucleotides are TGTGCCACCAGGGGCAGGGTTAACACCGGGGAGCTGTTTTTT.

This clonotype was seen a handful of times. The CDR3 DNA is TGCGCCAGCAGCCACCTCCTAGGGGATTCGACAGTTTTATACGAGCAGTACTTC. It is translated as CASSHLLGDSTVLYEQYF. This chain uses TRBV4-3 with TRBJ2-7; D may be TRBD1 (5 bases). CDR3 length equals 18 residues. Germline V gene data show CDR1 as LGHNA and CDR2 as YSLEER. Trimming cost V 3 bases and J 4 bases, with 25 bases left between them.

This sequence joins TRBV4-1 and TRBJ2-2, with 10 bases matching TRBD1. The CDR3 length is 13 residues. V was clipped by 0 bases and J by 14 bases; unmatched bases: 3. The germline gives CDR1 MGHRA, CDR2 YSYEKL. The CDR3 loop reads CASSQERDRGLFF. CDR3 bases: TGCGCCAGCAGCCAAGAACGGGACAGGGGACTGTTTTTT.

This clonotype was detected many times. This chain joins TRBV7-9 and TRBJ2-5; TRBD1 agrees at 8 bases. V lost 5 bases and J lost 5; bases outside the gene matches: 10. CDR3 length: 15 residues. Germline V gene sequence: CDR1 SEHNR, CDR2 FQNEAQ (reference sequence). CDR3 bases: TGTGCCAGCAGCGCAAACCAGGGGGCAGGGGAGACCCAGTACTTC. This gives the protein CASSANQGAGETQYF. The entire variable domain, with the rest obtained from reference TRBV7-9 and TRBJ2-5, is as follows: DTGVSQNPRHKITKRGQNVTFRCDPISEHNRLYWYRQTLGQGPEFLTYFQNEAQLEKSRLLSDRFSAERPKGSFSTLEIQRTEQGDSAMYLCASSANQGAGETQYFGPGTRLLVL.

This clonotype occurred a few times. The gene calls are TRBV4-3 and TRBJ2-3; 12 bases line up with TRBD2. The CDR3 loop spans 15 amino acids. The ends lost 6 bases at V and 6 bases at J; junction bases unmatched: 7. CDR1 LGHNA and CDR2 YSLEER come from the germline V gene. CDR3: CASSLTGTSGDTQYF. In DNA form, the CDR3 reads TGCGCCAGCAGTCTCACCGGGACTAGCGGGGATACGCAGTATTTT.

Written as DNA, the CDR3 is TGTGCCAGCAGTTTCGGACCTCGGACCGGGGAGCTGTTTTTT. Protein sequence: CASSFGPRTGELFF. The V call is TRBV12-3 or TRBV12-4, the J call TRBJ2-2; no clear D gene. There are 14 residues in the CDR3. Trimming cost V 3 bases and J 5 bases, with 10 bases left between them.